The 4 T cell receptor beta chains below were found in one sample sequenced in a study of T cells expressing NK-cell markers. Using the 5' RACE reads, TCRdb records one entry per CDR3 protein without DNA. The sample totals 300,000 to 500,000 distinct CDR3 sequences; its top ten clones hold 9.5% to 12%. Sequencing was performed on blood T cells: a sorted CD56 or NKG2C T cell subset, CD4+ or CD8+ T cells, or bulk PBMC T cells (not recorded which). The origin of the receptors is a woman between 50 and 59 years old in good health.

The chain carries TRBV7-3 and TRBJ2-1; checking the TCRdb D call of TRBD2 is not possible without DNA. The CDR3 runs to 14 residues. Germline V gene lookup returns CDR1 SGHTA and CDR2 FQGTGA. The chain's CDR3 is CASKLAGGVNEQFF.

The rearrangement joins TRBV6-2 or TRBV6-3 to TRBJ2-7. In germline, CDR1 is MNHEY, CDR2 SVGEGT. The CDR3 length is 13 residues. The CDR3 reads CASSYPTSYEQYF.

The chain uses TRBV12-3 or TRBV12-4 and TRBJ2-3. The CDR3 runs to 12 residues. The CDR3 region is CASSHGRDTQYF.

The gene calls are TRBV4-1 and TRBJ1-5; the D call of TRBD1 rests on TCRdb alone, since no DNA is present to check it. CDR1 MGHRA and CDR2 YSYEKL come from the germline V gene. The CDR3 loop spans 14 amino acids. This CDR3 is CASSHDQGYQPQHF.